Each of the 27 T cell receptor beta chains below was sequenced from the same sample in a study of blood T cell repertoires in COVID-19. The protocol was immunoSEQ multiplex PCR, while the TCRdb copy is restricted to in-frame clones and leaves out a portion. The repertoire consists of 120,000 to 150,000 clones, with roughly 80% occurring once and the leading ten covering approximately 9%. Material: peripheral blood. The origin of the receptors is an elderly woman in a cohort sampled during active or convalescent COVID-19.

The chain combines TRBV29-1 with TRBJ1-2, with D uncertain. The CDR3 has 11 residues. Trimming removed 6 bases at V and 7 bases at J, with 12 bases between. Germline CDR1 is SQVTM and CDR2 is ANQGSEA. The CDR3 region has the DNA TGCAGCGTGGGAGTAGAACGTGGCTACACCTTC. It codes for CSVGVERGYTF.

The sample holds one count of this clone. The gene calls are TRBV6-6 and TRBJ2-1, with D possibly TRBD2 on 6 matching bases. V lost 6 bases and J 3 bases, leaving 9 bases between the germline ends. The CDR3 covers 13 residues. Germline V gives CDR1 MNHNY, CDR2 SVGAGI (reference sequence). DNA for the CDR3: TGTGCCAGCAGAGTAGCGGACTACAATGAGCAGTTCTTC. This gives the protein CASRVADYNEQFF.

This chain connects TRBV6-5 to TRBJ2-7; tentative D call: TRBD2 (5 bases). The CDR3 is 13 residues long. Trimming shortened V by 11 bases and J by 0 bases, and 14 bases separated the two germline ends. Germline V gives CDR1 MNHEY, CDR2 SVGAGI. In DNA form, the CDR3 reads TGTGCCTTGCGGCCCGGAGGCTCCTACGAGCAGTACTTC. Protein product: CALRPGGSYEQYF.

This rearrangement joins TRBV4-2 to TRBJ2-2, with 15 bases matching TRBD2. Per the germline V gene, CDR1 is LGHNA and CDR2 is YNFKEQ. The CDR3 length is 19 residues. Trimming cost V 3 bases and J 1 base; bases outside gene matches: 6. CDR3 sequence (DNA): TGTGCCAGCAGCCATCGGGGACTAGCGGGGGGTCGGAACACCGGGGAGCTGTTTTTT. Its protein is CASSHRGLAGGRNTGELFF.

The chain combines TRBV18 with TRBJ1-2; D is unclear. V lost 3 bases to trimming and J lost 5 bases, with 13 bases between them. The CDR3 spans 14 residues. CDR1 and CDR2 (germline): KGHSH, LQKENI. This CDR3 reads CASSPRTVTYGYTF. DNA of the CDR3: TGTGCCAGCTCACCGCGTACAGTCACTTATGGCTACACCTTC.

The chain combines TRBV7-9 with TRBJ2-3; TRBD1 agrees at 7 bases. V lost 5 bases to trimming and J lost 2 bases; unmatched junction nucleotides: 13. The germline gives CDR1 SEHNR, CDR2 FQNEAQ (reference sequence). The CDR3 covers 17 residues. The CDR3 reads CASSLRTGLRVTDTQYF. DNA of the CDR3: TGTGCCAGCAGCCTACGGACAGGCCTTAGGGTCACAGATACGCAGTATTTT.

V and J are TRBV15 and TRBJ1-5, with 7 positions matching TRBD1. Germline-derived CDR1 and CDR2 are LNHNV and YYDKDF (reference sequence). The V and J ends lost 7 bases and 6 bases, in that order; junction bases with no gene match: 9. The CDR3 is made up of 14 amino acids. CDR3 region: CATNTGEEGQPQHF. DNA for the CDR3: TGTGCCACCAATACAGGGGAAGAAGGTCAGCCCCAGCATTTT.

The rearrangement links TRBV7-8 to TRBJ2-5, with 10 bases fitting TRBD2. J was trimmed by 2 bases and V by 5 bases; bases with no gene match: 2. CDR1 SGHVS and CDR2 FQNEAQ come from the germline V gene. CDR3 length equals 14 residues. CDR3 region: CASSRAGGQETQYF. The CDR3, as DNA: TGTGCCAGCAGCAGAGCGGGGGGGCAAGAGACCCAGTACTTC.

This chain connects TRBV2 to TRBJ2-5, with TRBD2 matching 9 bases. Trimming cost V 8 bases and J 2 bases; bases outside gene matches: 9. CDR1 and CDR2 from the germline V gene are SNHLY and FYNNEI. CDR3 length equals 15 residues. In DNA form, the CDR3 reads TGTGCCAGCGCAGAAACTAGCGGGTTACAAGAGACCCAGTACTTC. Translated: CASAETSGLQETQYF. Complete variable domain (other parts from reference TRBV2 and TRBJ2-5): EPEVTQTPSHQVTQMGQEVILRCVPISNHLYFYWYRQILGQKVEFLVSFYNNEISEKSEIFDDQFSVERPDGSNFTLKIRSTKLEDSAMYFCASAETSGLQETQYFGPGTRLLVL.

V usage is TRBV5-8 and J usage is TRBJ2-5; D gene unclear. The germline V gene has CDR1 SGHTS and CDR2 YDEGEE. The CDR3 totals 14 residues. The ends were cut back, 2 bases at V and 5 bases at J, with 13 bases in the middle. Here the CDR3 reads CASSLARREETQYF. The CDR3 coding sequence is TGTGCCAGCAGCTTAGCCCGGAGAGAGGAGACCCAGTACTTC.

For the CDR3, the DNA is TGCAGCGTTGGCCTGGGGGGGGAGACCCAGTACTTC. This gives the protein CSVGLGGETQYF. This sequence joins TRBV29-1 and TRBJ2-5; TRBD2 matches 7 bases. Trimming removed 4 bases from V and 5 bases from J; junction bases left unmatched: 4. The CDR3 extends over 12 amino acids. Per germline, CDR1 SQVTM and CDR2 ANQGSEA. Complete variable domain (other parts from reference TRBV29-1 and TRBJ2-5): SAVISQKPSRDICQRGTSLTIQCQVDSQVTMMFWYRQQPGQSLTLIATANQGSEATYESGFVIDKFPISRPNLTFSTLTVSNMSPEDSSIYLCSVGLGGETQYFGPGTRLLVL.

V gene TRBV5-1 combines with J gene TRBJ1-2, with D tentatively TRBD1 (6 bases). The CDR3 consists of 14 residues. V shed 3 bases and J shed 0 bases, with 9 bases lying between them. CDR1 and CDR2 from the germline V gene are SGHRS and YFSETQ. The CDR3 loop reads CASSWTDTNYGYTF. In DNA form, the CDR3 reads TGCGCCAGCAGCTGGACAGATACTAACTATGGCTACACCTTC.

Only one count was recorded for this clone. The chain recombines TRBV5-5 with TRBJ2-3; no clear D. With 0 bases removed from V and 0 bases from J, the gap between germline ends came to 8 bases. The germline CDR1 and CDR2 sequences are SGHKS and YYEKEE (reference sequence). This CDR3 has 15 amino acids. The chain's CDR3 is CASSLEQASTDTQYF. The CDR3 coding sequence is TGTGCCAGCAGCTTGGAGCAGGCGAGCACAGATACGCAGTATTTT.

Here the CDR3 reads CASRSGTGAAYRGYTF. CDR3 sequence (DNA): TGTGCCAGCAGGAGCGGGACAGGGGCGGCCTATCGTGGCTACACCTTC. The chain recombines TRBV11-2 with TRBJ1-2; 10 nucleotides line up with TRBD1. The CDR3 is 16 amino acids. The ends lost 6 bases at V and 7 bases at J; junction bases unmatched: 14. CDR1 SGHAT and CDR2 FQNNGV come from the germline V gene.

This chain joins TRBV7-9 and TRBJ2-5; 15 bases are shared with TRBD2. This CDR3 comprises 16 residues. Germline values: CDR1 SEHNR, CDR2 FQNEAQ (reference sequence). Trimming at V came to 5 bases and at J to 2 bases, leaving 3 bases not matched to a gene. The CDR3 DNA sequence: TGTGCCAGCAGCCCAGGGACTAGCGGGGGGCAAGAGACCCAGTACTTC. It encodes CASSPGTSGGQETQYF.

The count of this clone is one. CDR3 amino acids: CASSPRRGGNSNQPQHF. CDR3 in DNA: TGTGCCAGCAGTCCTCGTAGAGGAGGGAATAGCAATCAGCCCCAGCATTTT. J is TRBJ1-5 and V is TRBV6-6; the D is unclear. Trimming removed 5 bases at V and 0 bases at J, with 17 bases between. CDR3 size: 17 residues. The V gene's germline CDR1 is MNHNY and CDR2 SVGAGI (reference sequence).

The chain carries TRBV7-2 and TRBJ1-5; 9 bases are a match to TRBD1. V was pared by 1 base and J by 4 bases, with 5 bases of the junction left unmatched. Germline V gives CDR1 SGHTA, CDR2 FQGNSA. The CDR3 sequence is 16 residues long. In DNA, the CDR3 is TGTGCCAGCAGCTTAGTTGGGACAGGGTTGAATCAGCCCCAGCATTTT. This sequence encodes CASSLVGTGLNQPQHF.

The chain combines TRBV23-1 with TRBJ2-2, with 8 positions matching TRBD1. TRBV23-1 is an open reading frame whose function is uncertain. This CDR3 has 18 residues. V trimming: 4 bases; J trimming: 7 bases; junction bases outside the gene matches: 17. The CDR3 is CASSLSLPDRGTGGELFF. CDR3 nucleotides: TGCGCCAGCAGTCTTAGCCTACCCGACAGGGGAACAGGCGGGGAGCTGTTTTTT.

This clone was recorded once. The chain couples TRBV24-1 to TRBJ2-5; 9 nucleotides match TRBD1. The trim removed 3 bases at V and 7 bases at J, leaving 11 bases unmatched. The CDR3 runs 16 residues. Germline lookup yields CDR1 KGHDR and CDR2 SFDVKD. CDR3 nucleotides: TGTGCCACCAGTGATGCGGGACAGGGAGGAGGAGGGACCCAGTACTTC. Translation: CATSDAGQGGGGTQYF.

The chain combines TRBV19 with TRBJ1-2, with 7 bases fitting TRBD1. Germline loops: CDR1 LNHDA, CDR2 SQIVND (reference sequence). The CDR3 sequence is 14 residues long. The ends lost 10 bases at V and 1 base at J; junction bases unmatched: 9. The CDR3 DNA sequence: TGTGCCACCAGTGGACAGGCACTTAACTATGGCTACACCTTC. Its protein is CATSGQALNYGYTF.

This chain uses TRBV6-2 or TRBV6-3 with TRBJ2-5; a weak D match, TRBD2 (6 bases). The CDR3 contains 14 residues. Germline CDR1 reads MNHEY; CDR2 reads SVGEGT. V dropped 6 bases and J dropped 4 bases, with 15 bases sitting between them. Here the CDR3 reads CASSHYHGGETQYF. The CDR3 DNA reads as TGTGCCAGCAGCCACTACCACGGGGGAGAGACCCAGTACTTC.

The chain employs TRBV30 and TRBJ1-3; perhaps TRBD1 as D (5 bases). Trimming shortened V by 2 bases and J by 8 bases, and 16 bases separated the two germline ends. CDR1 is GTSNPN, CDR2 SVGIG, per germline (reference sequence). The CDR3 contains 14 residues. The CDR3 coding sequence is TGTGCCTGGAGTCAGGGCCTTCCAGGGCACACCATATATTTT. It specifies CAWSQGLPGHTIYF.

The chain recombines TRBV6-5 with TRBJ2-7, with 10 bases aligning to TRBD2. The CDR3 consists of 16 residues. The germline gives CDR1 MNHEY, CDR2 SVGAGI. After removal of 0 bases from V and 1 base from J, the junction contained 3 bases not matched to a gene. The chain's CDR3 is CASSYSPTSGSYEQYF. The CDR3, as DNA: TGTGCCAGCAGTTACTCCCCGACTAGCGGGTCCTACGAGCAGTACTTC.

This clone has a handful of counts. The V gene is TRBV19, the J gene TRBJ1-2; possibly TRBD1 for D (6 bases). Trimming removed 7 bases from V and 2 bases from J, with 17 bases in between. The CDR3 consists of 15 residues. Germline V lookup: CDR1 LNHDA, CDR2 SQIVND (reference sequence). The CDR3 loop reads CASNYRVETNYGYTF. As DNA, the CDR3 is TGTGCCAGTAACTACAGGGTAGAGACCAACTATGGCTACACCTTC.

V and J are TRBV7-9 and TRBJ1-2, with D possibly being TRBD1 (6 bases). The V end was cut by 1 base, the J end by 3 bases, with 9 bases between. The CDR3 length is 14 residues. CDR1 and CDR2 from the germline V gene are SEHNR and FQNEAQ (reference sequence). The CDR3 here is CASSLVQGHYGYTF. The CDR3 bases are TGTGCCAGCAGCTTAGTACAGGGTCACTATGGCTACACCTTC.

V and J are TRBV5-4 and TRBJ1-4; 9 bases align to TRBD1. The length of the CDR3 is 14 residues. CDR1 SGHNT and CDR2 YYREEE come from the germline V gene (reference sequence). V shed 3 bases and J 10 bases; nucleotides not matched to a gene: 7. The CDR3 region is CASSSPGTGTKLFF. The DNA for the CDR3 is TGTGCCAGCAGCTCACCCGGGACAGGGACAAAACTGTTTTTT.

This clone was counted once. This chain joins TRBV25-1 and TRBJ2-5; D might be TRBD1 (6 bases). Trimming cost V 6 bases and J 4 bases, with 15 bases left between them. CDR1 is MGHDK and CDR2 is SYGVNS in the germline V gene. CDR3 length: 14 amino acids. CDR3 in amino acids: CASSKRAGAETQYF. CDR3 nucleotide sequence: TGTGCCAGCAGCAAACGAGCAGGGGCAGAGACCCAGTACTTC.